This entry lists 4 T cell receptor beta chains sequenced from one sample in a study of cytotoxic CD8 clonotypes in ibrutinib-treated CLL. Assay: immunoSEQ multiplex PCR; the TCRdb copy retains only in-frame clones and omits some. This table has approximately 120,000 clones, 58% appearing once. The sequencing used PBMCs, collected after 24 months of ibrutinib treatment. Receptor source: a human donor with chronic lymphocytic leukemia.

This clone appeared a single time. The chain couples TRBV4-3 to TRBJ2-5, with TRBD2 identical over 15 bases. The V and J ends lost 0 bases and 5 bases, in that order; junction bases with no gene match: 16. The CDR3 covers 21 residues. Germline CDR1 and CDR2: LGHNA and YSLEER. CDR3 sequence: CASSQDLSLGLAGGPAETQYF. CDR3 sequence (DNA): TGCGCCAGCAGCCAAGATCTGTCCCTAGGACTAGCGGGGGGGCCAGCGGAGACCCAGTACTTC.

CDR3 in DNA: TGTGCCAGCAGCTTAGACATGGAGCAGCCCCAGCATTTT. This codes for CASSLDMEQPQHF. The chain uses TRBV7-9 and TRBJ1-5; no definite D call. The CDR3 runs 13 residues. Germline loops: CDR1 SEHNR, CDR2 FQNEAQ (reference sequence). Trimming shortened V by 1 base and J by 7 bases, and 8 bases separated the two germline ends.

This chain connects TRBV7-9 to TRBJ1-2; no clear D. Germline loops: CDR1 SEHNR, CDR2 FQNEAQ (reference sequence). Trimming cost V 1 base and J 4 bases, with 10 bases left between them. The CDR3 contains 14 residues. CDR3 sequence reads: CASSLDWGIYGYTF. The CDR3 DNA reads as TGTGCCAGCAGCTTAGATTGGGGAATCTATGGCTACACCTTC.

This chain connects TRBV5-1 to TRBJ2-5, with TRBD1 as a possible D gene (5 bases). The CDR3 length is 13 residues. Per germline, CDR1 SGHRS and CDR2 YFSETQ. V lost 3 bases to trimming and J lost 4 bases, with 10 bases between them. The DNA for the CDR3 is TGCGCCAGCAGCTCTGGACAAATAGAGACCCAGTACTTC. Translating it yields CASSSGQIETQYF.